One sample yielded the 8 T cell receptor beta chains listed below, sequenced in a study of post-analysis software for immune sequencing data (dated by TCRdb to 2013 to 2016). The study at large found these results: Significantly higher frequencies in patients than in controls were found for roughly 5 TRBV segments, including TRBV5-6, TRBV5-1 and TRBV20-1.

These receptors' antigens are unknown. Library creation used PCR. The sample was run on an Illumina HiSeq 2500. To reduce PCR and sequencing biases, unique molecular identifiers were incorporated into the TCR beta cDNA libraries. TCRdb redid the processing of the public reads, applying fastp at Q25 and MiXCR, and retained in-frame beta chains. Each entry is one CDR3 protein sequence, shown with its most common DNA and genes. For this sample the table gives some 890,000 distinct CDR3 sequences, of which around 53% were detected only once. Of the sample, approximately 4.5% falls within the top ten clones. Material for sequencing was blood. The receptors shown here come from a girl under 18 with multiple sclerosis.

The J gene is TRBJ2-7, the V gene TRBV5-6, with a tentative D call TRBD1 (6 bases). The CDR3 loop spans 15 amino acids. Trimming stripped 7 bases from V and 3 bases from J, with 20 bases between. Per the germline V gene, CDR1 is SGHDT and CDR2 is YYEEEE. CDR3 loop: CASHRVLQGHYEQYF. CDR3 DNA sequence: TGTGCCAGCCACAGGGTACTGCAAGGGCACTACGAGCAGTACTTC.

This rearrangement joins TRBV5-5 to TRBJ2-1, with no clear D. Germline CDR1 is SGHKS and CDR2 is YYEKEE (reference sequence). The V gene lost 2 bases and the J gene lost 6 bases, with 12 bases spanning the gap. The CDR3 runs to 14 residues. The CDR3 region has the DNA TGTGCCAGCAGCTTTCCCAGTAGAGTCAATGAGCAGTTCTTC. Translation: CASSFPSRVNEQFF.

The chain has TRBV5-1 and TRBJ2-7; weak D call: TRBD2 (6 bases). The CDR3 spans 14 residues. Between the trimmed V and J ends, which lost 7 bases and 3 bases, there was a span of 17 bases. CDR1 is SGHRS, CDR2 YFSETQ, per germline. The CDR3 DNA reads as TGCGCCAGCGGAAGGTCCGCGGGAATCTACGAGCAGTACTTC. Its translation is CASGRSAGIYEQYF.

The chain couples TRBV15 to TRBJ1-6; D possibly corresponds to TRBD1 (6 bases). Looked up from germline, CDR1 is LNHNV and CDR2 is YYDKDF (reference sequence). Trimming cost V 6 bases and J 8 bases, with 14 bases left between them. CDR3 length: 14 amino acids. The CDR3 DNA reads TGTGCCACCAGTGAAGGGGGGGGCTATTCACCCCTCCACTTT. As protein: CATSEGGGYSPLHF.

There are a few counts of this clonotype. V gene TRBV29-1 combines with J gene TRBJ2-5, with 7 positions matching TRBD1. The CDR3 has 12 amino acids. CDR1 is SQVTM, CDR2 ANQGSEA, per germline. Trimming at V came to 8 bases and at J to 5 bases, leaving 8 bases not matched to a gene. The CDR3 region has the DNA TGCAGCTTGACAGGGCTAGGCGAGACCCAGTACTTC. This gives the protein CSLTGLGETQYF.

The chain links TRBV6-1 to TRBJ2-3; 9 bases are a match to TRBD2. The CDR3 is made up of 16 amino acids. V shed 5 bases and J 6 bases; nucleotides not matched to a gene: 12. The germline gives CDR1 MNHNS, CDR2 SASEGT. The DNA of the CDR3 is TGTGCCAGCAGTTCCCGGCAAAGGGCGGGGGGGGATACGCAGTATTTT. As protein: CASSSRQRAGGDTQYF.

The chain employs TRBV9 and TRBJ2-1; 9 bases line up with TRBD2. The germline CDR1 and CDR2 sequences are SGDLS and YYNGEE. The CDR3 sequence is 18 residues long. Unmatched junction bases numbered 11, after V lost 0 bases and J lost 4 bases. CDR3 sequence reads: CASSVGTSAVWGYNEQFF. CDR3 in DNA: TGTGCCAGCAGCGTAGGGACTAGCGCGGTCTGGGGTTACAATGAGCAGTTCTTC.

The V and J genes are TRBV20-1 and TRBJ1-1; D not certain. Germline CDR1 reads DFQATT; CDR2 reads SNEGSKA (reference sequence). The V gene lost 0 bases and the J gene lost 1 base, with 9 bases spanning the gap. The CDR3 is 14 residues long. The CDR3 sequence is CSAREVGWNTEAFF. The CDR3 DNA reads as TGCAGTGCTAGAGAGGTGGGGTGGAACACTGAAGCTTTCTTT.